This T cell receptor (beta chain) was captured by sequencing in a study of CD8 T cells in Susac syndrome. Whole-study results and caveats: The study recognized that its TCR sequencing and HLA analysis covered a relatively small number of individuals.

CD8+ and CD4+ T cells from blood underwent TCR beta sequencing. FACS enriched CD8+ TEMRA cells, while bulk CD8+ and CD4+ were negatively isolated. With random hexamers, roughly 0.45 to 1 ug RNA was reverse transcribed. Amplification of TCR beta CDR3 spanned 54 Vbeta and 13 Jbeta via immunoSEQ multiplex PCR. TCRdb recomputed calls from the immunoSEQ multiplex PCR reads with MiXCR, one row per CDR3 protein. Of about 160,000 distinct CDR3 sequences listed, around 90% are singletons. This clonotype was observed a single time. What it recognizes is unknown. The CDR3 covers 13 residues. Trimming cost V 5 bases and J 4 bases, with 9 bases left between them. The V gene's germline CDR1 is SNHLY and CDR2 FYNNEI.

The receptor comes from a human donor in good health. The rearrangement joins TRBV2 to TRBJ2-1; possibly TRBD1 for D (6 bases). Sequenced sample: CD4+ T cells from PBMCs. Here the CDR3 DNA reads TGTGCCAGCAGTCGGGACATATACAATGAGCAGTTCTTC. This codes for CASSRDIYNEQFF.